This TCR beta chain is from a study of T cell clonality in common variable immunodeficiency. Points from the study as a whole: Common variable immunodeficiency TCR beta sequences reportedly had fewer deletions and N-nucleotide insertions. The cause of increased CVID clonality remains unclear without subpopulation sequencing.

Clones were sequenced by immunoSEQ multiplex PCR, and TCRdb holds only the in-frame ones, with some missing. The data show fewer than 50,000 clones, with none appearing a single time. This clone was recorded at least ten times. The antigen is not known. The read ends 3 residues early relative to the CDR3; the germline J gene fills the gap. The CDR3 totals 17 residues. After removal of 3 bases from V and 3 bases from J, the junction contained 9 bases not matched to a gene. Germline lookup yields CDR1 MNHEY and CDR2 SVGEGT. Patients and controls were mostly of Caucasian heritage. Input material: peripheral blood mononuclear cells. This rearrangement joins TRBV6-2 or TRBV6-3 to TRBJ2-7; 12 nucleotides align to TRBD2. This clonotype was sampled from a person between 18 and 75 years old in good health. CDR3 sequence reads: CASSYTVASGRGYEQYF. Incomplete CDR3 DNA: TGTGCCAGCAGTTATACCGTCGCTAGCGGGAGGGGCTACGAG.